Below are 23 T cell receptor beta chains sequenced from a single sample in a study of T cell responses to AZD1222 COVID-19 vaccine. Sequencing was performed with immunoSEQ multiplex PCR; in TCRdb, only in-frame clones are kept and a portion is missing. The repertoire holds 130,000 to 150,000 clones, with approximately 78% as singletons. The starting material was peripheral blood, obtained on day 0 of MenACWY control vaccination. These receptors came from an adult in good health.

This clone was observed once. The genes are TRBV5-5 and TRBJ2-3; 7 nucleotides align to TRBD1. Per germline, CDR1 SGHKS and CDR2 YYEKEE (reference sequence). This CDR3 has 14 amino acids. Unmatched junction bases numbered 3, after V lost 4 bases and J lost 1 base. The CDR3 nucleotides are TGTGCCAGCAGCAAAGGACAGGGCACAGATACGCAGTATTTT. This translates into CASSKGQGTDTQYF.

This clone came up once. The chain employs TRBV3-1 (or the pseudogene TRBV3-2) and TRBJ1-1; D is possibly TRBD1 (6 bases). There are 15 residues in the CDR3. Trimming pared 5 bases from V and 5 bases from J, leaving 18 bases between. Germline lookup yields CDR1 LGHDT and CDR2 YNNKEL (reference sequence). The CDR3 sequence: CASSSTGLGVTEAFF. Written as DNA, the CDR3 is TGTGCCAGCAGCTCGACAGGCCTTGGGGTGACTGAAGCTTTCTTT.

This chain links TRBV9 with TRBJ2-7, with D unclear. V lost 0 bases and J lost 3, with 4 bases in between. CDR1 is SGDLS and CDR2 is YYNGEE in the germline V gene. This CDR3 region has 12 residues. CDR3 nucleotide sequence: TGTGCCAGCAGCGTAGTTCTCTACGAGCAGTACGTC. Its translation is CASSVVLYEQYV.

The chain uses TRBV30 and TRBJ2-7, with D uncertain. The CDR3 covers 11 residues. The V gene lost 0 bases and the J gene lost 7 bases, with 7 bases spanning the gap. Germline V lookup: CDR1 GTSNPN, CDR2 SVGIG (reference sequence). The CDR3 spells CAWSVGGEQYV. In DNA, the CDR3 is TGTGCCTGGAGTGTAGGTGGGGAGCAGTACGTC.

This clone was seen once. The V gene is TRBV6-4, the J gene TRBJ1-1; a weak D match, TRBD1 (5 bases). Trimming stripped 8 bases from V and 0 bases from J, with 16 bases between. The CDR3 runs 15 residues. CDR1 is MRHNA, CDR2 SNTAGT, per germline. The CDR3 DNA follows: TGTGCCAGCCGGGGGGGATCGGGAGTGAACACTGAAGCTTTCTTT. Amino acids: CASRGGSGVNTEAFF.

The chain uses TRBV7-9 and TRBJ1-6, with D maybe TRBD1 (5 bases). CDR3 length: 14 amino acids. The V end was cut by 11 bases, the J end by 6 bases, with 17 bases between. Per the germline V gene, CDR1 is SEHNR and CDR2 is FQNEAQ (reference sequence). The CDR3 protein is CAGAVAGRNSPLHF. The CDR3 DNA reads TGTGCCGGCGCCGTGGCAGGGCGTAATTCACCCCTCCACTTT.

The V call is TRBV2, the J call TRBJ2-2; tentative D call: TRBD1 (6 bases). V lost 5 bases to trimming and J lost 9 bases, with 13 bases between them. CDR1 and CDR2 from the germline V gene are SNHLY and FYNNEI. This CDR3 is 13 amino acids long. The CDR3 sequence: CASSPTGSWELFF. Written as DNA, the CDR3 is TGTGCCAGCAGTCCTACAGGGTCCTGGGAGCTGTTTTTT.

The rearrangement uses TRBV2 and TRBJ1-4; a possible D gene is TRBD1 (5 bases). The germline CDR1 and CDR2 sequences are SNHLY and FYNNEI. There are 14 residues in the CDR3. The V end was cut by 9 bases, the J end by 4 bases, with 15 bases between. The CDR3 loop reads CASQRRGVNEKLFF. The CDR3, as DNA: TGTGCCAGTCAACGACGGGGGGTTAATGAAAAACTGTTTTTT.

This chain uses TRBV3-1 (or the pseudogene TRBV3-2) with TRBJ2-1; D possibly uses TRBD1 or TRBD2 (5 bases each). V was trimmed by 4 bases and J by 13 bases, leaving 23 bases between them. CDR3 length: 15 amino acids. Germline-derived CDR1 and CDR2 are LGHDT and YNNKEL (reference sequence). In nucleotides, the CDR3 is TGTGCCAGCAGCCTCGACGGAGTGGGGGTTCGAGAACAGTTCTTC. This gives the protein CASSLDGVGVREQFF.

The genes are TRBV19 and TRBJ1-1; D is ambiguous. The germline V and J ends were trimmed by 3 bases and 3 bases, with 11 bases remaining between them. The length of the CDR3 is 14 residues. The germline V gene encodes CDR1 LNHDA and CDR2 SQIVND (reference sequence). CDR3: CASSMGPLDTEAFF. The CDR3 DNA follows: TGTGCCAGTAGTATGGGCCCCCTGGACACTGAAGCTTTCTTT.

This clone was found once. The V gene is TRBV5-1, the J gene TRBJ1-3, with D perhaps matching TRBD1 (5 bases). Germline V gives CDR1 SGHRS, CDR2 YFSETQ. V lost 0 bases and J lost 3, with 13 bases in between. The CDR3 loop spans 16 amino acids. CDR3 in DNA: TGCGCCAGCAGCTTGGCCCCGGGGGGGATTGGAAACACCATATATTTT. Its protein product is CASSLAPGGIGNTIYF.

The V gene is TRBV3-1 (or the pseudogene TRBV3-2), the J gene TRBJ2-2, with 11 bases fitting TRBD1. This CDR3 is 20 amino acids long. Trimming at V came to 5 bases and at J to 0 bases, leaving 14 bases not matched to a gene. Germline CDR1 is LGHDT and CDR2 is YNNKEL (reference sequence). The CDR3 spells CASSAGQGAFFASNTGELFF. CDR3 sequence (DNA): TGTGCCAGCAGCGCAGGACAGGGGGCGTTTTTTGCTTCGAACACCGGGGAGCTGTTTTTT.

The chain joins TRBV5-4 to TRBJ2-2; D call uncertain. With 0 bases removed from V and 1 base from J, the gap between germline ends came to 10 bases. There are 16 residues in the CDR3. CDR1 is SGHNT and CDR2 is YYREEE in the germline V gene (reference sequence). In nucleotides, the CDR3 is TGTGCCAGCAGCTTGGGACGGCTAGTGAACACCGGGGAGCTGTTTTTT. This translates into CASSLGRLVNTGELFF.

V usage is TRBV5-8 and J usage is TRBJ1-4; D remains unclear. Germline V gene lookup returns CDR1 SGHTS and CDR2 YDEGEE. CDR3 length equals 12 residues. The germline V and J ends were trimmed by 2 bases and 7 bases, with 6 bases remaining between them. CDR3 amino acids: CASSLDGEKLFF. The CDR3 DNA reads as TGTGCCAGCAGCTTAGACGGTGAAAAACTGTTTTTT.

The chain has TRBV3-1 (or the pseudogene TRBV3-2) and TRBJ1-2; D remains ambiguous. The CDR3 is 13 amino acids. Per the germline V gene, CDR1 is LGHDT and CDR2 is YNNKEL (reference sequence). Trimming stripped 0 bases from V and 8 bases from J, with 10 bases between. CDR3 DNA sequence: TGTGCCAGCAGCCAAGAGGCGGTCGGGGGCTACACCTTC. It yields the protein CASSQEAVGGYTF.

The CDR3 DNA is TGTGCCAGCAGTGCTAGCGGGGGGGCGCACAATGAGCAGTTCTTC. Protein: CASSASGGAHNEQFF. The chain uses TRBV2 and TRBJ2-1; TRBD2 agrees at 12 bases. CDR3 length equals 15 residues. The V gene end was trimmed by 4 bases and the J gene end by 5 bases; junction bases not matched to a gene: 3. Germline loops: CDR1 SNHLY, CDR2 FYNNEI.

The rearrangement links TRBV4-1 to TRBJ1-1; D gene unclear. V lost 1 base to trimming and J lost 1 base, with 4 bases between them. The CDR3 contains 13 residues. In germline, CDR1 is MGHRA, CDR2 YSYEKL. DNA of the CDR3: TGCGCCAGCAGCCAAGTCCGGAACACTGAAGCTTTCTTT. It encodes CASSQVRNTEAFF.

This chain connects TRBV15 to TRBJ2-5; possible D gene TRBD2, 6 bases. Germline CDR1 is LNHNV and CDR2 is YYDKDF (reference sequence). This CDR3 has 15 residues. V lost 1 base and J lost 0, with 9 bases in between. CDR3 protein: CATSRGAGYQETQYF. The CDR3 region has the DNA TGTGCCACCAGCAGAGGGGCGGGATACCAAGAGACCCAGTACTTC.

The rearrangement links TRBV25-1 to TRBJ1-5; 7 nucleotides match TRBD1. V lost 5 bases, J lost 3 bases, and 4 bases stayed unmatched. This CDR3 region has 14 residues. Germline CDR1 and CDR2: MGHDK and SYGVNS. CDR3 loop: CASSQTGFNQPQHF. Written as DNA, the CDR3 is TGTGCCAGCAGTCAGACAGGGTTCAATCAGCCCCAGCATTTT.

This clone was found once. The chain employs TRBV12-3 or TRBV12-4 and TRBJ1-5; the D is unclear. This CDR3 has 13 amino acids. V lost 3 bases, J lost 7 bases, and 10 bases lay in between. The CDR3 here is CASSFSREQPQHF. In DNA, the CDR3 is TGTGCCAGCAGTTTTTCAAGGGAACAGCCCCAGCATTTT.

The rearrangement links TRBV5-1 to TRBJ2-5; 12 bases map to TRBD1. Looked up from germline, CDR1 is SGHRS and CDR2 is YFSETQ. The CDR3 covers 15 residues. V lost 4 bases, J lost 4 bases, and 5 bases stayed unmatched. The chain's CDR3 is CASSVGTGGAETQYF. The CDR3 DNA is TGCGCCAGCAGCGTCGGGACAGGGGGCGCAGAGACCCAGTACTTC.

The rearrangement links TRBV6-2 or TRBV6-3 to TRBJ2-7; 9 bases map to TRBD1. This CDR3 spans 14 amino acids. CDR1 and CDR2 from the germline V gene are MNHEY and SVGEGT. V was clipped by 5 bases and J by 6 bases; unmatched bases: 8. CDR3 DNA sequence: TGTGCCAGCAGTCCGGGACAGGGTCGGGGCGAGCAGTACGTC. Translation gives CASSPGQGRGEQYV.

The rearrangement uses TRBV10-3 and TRBJ1-2; 9 positions match TRBD1. V lost 4 bases, J lost 5 bases, and 8 bases stayed unmatched. In germline, CDR1 is ENHRY, CDR2 SYGVKD. The CDR3 covers 15 residues. CDR3: CAISGTGGLGYGYTF. CDR3 in DNA: TGTGCCATCAGTGGCACAGGGGGCTTGGGGTATGGCTACACCTTC.